Each of the 10 T cell receptor beta chains below was sequenced from the same sample in a study of blood T cell repertoires in COVID-19. Generated by immunoSEQ multiplex PCR, the TCRdb table keeps only in-frame clones and is missing some. The data contain 70,000 to 95,000 clones, 88% of them singletons. The sequenced material came from peripheral blood. The receptors derive from a man aged 65-85 years with acute or convalescent COVID-19.

The CDR3 sequence is CASSSLAGGTPEQYF. The CDR3 DNA follows: TGCGCCAGCAGCTCTTTAGCGGGAGGAACCCCCGAGCAGTACTTC. V and J are TRBV5-1 and TRBJ2-7; TRBD2 aligns across 10 bases. CDR3 length: 15 amino acids. V trimming: 3 bases; J trimming: 6 bases; junction bases outside the gene matches: 9. Germline V lookup: CDR1 SGHRS, CDR2 YFSETQ.

V is TRBV12-2 and J is TRBJ1-1. TRBV12-2 is listed as a pseudogene. CDR3 length: 15 amino acids. CDR3 coding DNA: TGTGCAAGTCGCTTACCGGGGGAACTGGGCACTGAAGCTTTCTTT. This codes for CASRLPGELGTEAFF.

This clone was detected only a few times. The rearrangement uses TRBV5-1 and TRBJ2-1; a weak D match, TRBD1 (6 bases). Trimming stripped 0 bases from V and 0 bases from J, with 7 bases between. Per germline, CDR1 SGHRS and CDR2 YFSETQ. The CDR3 spans 15 residues. CDR3 coding DNA: TGCGCCAGCAGCTTGGAAGGGGGCTCCTACAATGAGCAGTTCTTC. It yields the protein CASSLEGGSYNEQFF.

To note about this clone: The junction shows a germline mismatch at one end, possibly a read error. CDR3 region: CASSLTGGYDSPLHF. The CDR3 DNA reads as TGTGCCAGCAGCCTGACAGGGGGCTATGATTCACCCCTCCACTTT. V gene TRBV7-2 combines with J gene TRBJ1-6, with 10 nucleotides matching TRBD1. This CDR3 comprises 15 residues. CDR1 and CDR2 from the germline V gene are SGHTA and FQGNSA.

The gene calls are TRBV2 and TRBJ2-1, with a weak D call TRBD2 (7 bases). Per the germline V gene, CDR1 is SNHLY and CDR2 is FYNNEI. The CDR3 contains 14 residues. Trimming cost V 6 bases and J 5 bases, with 14 bases left between them. For the CDR3, the DNA is TGTGCCAGCAGCGTCCGGGGGGACAACAATGAGCAGTTCTTC. This sequence encodes CASSVRGDNNEQFF.

This chain joins TRBV5-1 and TRBJ2-2; 7 bases align to TRBD1. Germline V CDR1 and CDR2: SGHRS, YFSETQ. With 4 bases clipped from V and 6 bases from J, the junction kept 9 bases outside the gene matches. The CDR3 is 15 amino acids. The CDR3 region has the DNA TGCGCCAGCAGCCAAAGTCTACAGGGGTCCGGGGAGCTGTTTTTT. Protein product: CASSQSLQGSGELFF.

The chain recombines TRBV6-4 with TRBJ2-7; 8 bases fit TRBD2. The CDR3 covers 14 residues. The V segment lost 5 bases and the J segment 3 bases; nucleotides outside the gene matches: 6. CDR1 and CDR2 from the germline V gene are MRHNA and SNTAGT. DNA for the CDR3: TGTGCCAGCAGTCGGGAGGGACTCCGCTACGAGCAGTACTTC. Its translation is CASSREGLRYEQYF.

The chain combines TRBV20-1 with TRBJ2-2; TRBD1 might be the D (5 bases). Trimming removed 3 bases at V and 0 bases at J, with 11 bases between. The CDR3 extends over 15 amino acids. Germline CDR1 reads DFQATT; CDR2 reads SNEGSKA (reference sequence). This CDR3 is CSASAGPANTGELFF. Written as DNA, the CDR3 is TGCAGTGCTAGTGCAGGGCCGGCGAACACCGGGGAGCTGTTTTTT.

The chain links TRBV28 to TRBJ2-2, with D tentatively TRBD2 (6 bases). V was shortened by 3 bases and J by 7 bases, with 15 bases between the two germline ends. From germline, CDR1 is MDHEN and CDR2 SYDVKM. The CDR3 spans 15 residues. As DNA, the CDR3 is TGTGCCAGCAGTTTGCTCGGAGGGCCAAACGGGGAGCTGTTTTTT. Translated: CASSLLGGPNGELFF.

V usage is TRBV4-3 and J usage is TRBJ2-1, with 11 bases aligning to TRBD2. The length of the CDR3 is 17 residues. From germline, CDR1 is LGHNA and CDR2 YSLEER. V trimming: 0 bases; J trimming: 4 bases; junction bases outside the gene matches: 5. CDR3 nucleotide sequence: TGCGCCAGCAGCCAAGATTATGTAGCGGGAGGGTACAATGAGCAGTTCTTC. This translates into CASSQDYVAGGYNEQFF.